Listed here are 30 T cell receptor beta chains from one sample, sequenced in a study of CD8+ T cells in alopecia areata. As the sequencing template, cDNA was produced by extracting RNA and reverse transcribing it. The assay was immunoSEQ multiplex PCR, and TCRdb's table has in-frame clones only and misses some. The sample was found to contain about 300,000 clones, and every one recurs. Using CD4, CD8alpha, NKG2D, NKG2ACE and other markers, pooled cutaneous lymph node cells were sorted. Sequencing was carried out using CD4+ T cells sorted from a lymph node. These TCRs come from a C3H/HeJ mouse with alopecia areata. The strain bears MHC haplotype H2-k.

In its sample, this clone was seen a few times. The listed genes are named as in mouse. The missing CDR3 end, 4 residues past where the read stops, is filled in from the germline J gene. The chain has TRBV31 and TRBJ2-3; 11 bases agree with TRBD1. CDR3 size: 16 residues. Trimming cost V 3 bases and J 0 bases; bases outside gene matches: 5. The germline V gene encodes CDR1 GKSSPN and CDR2 SITVG. The covered CDR3 bases are TGTGCCTGGAGCCGGGACAGGGGGTCTAGTGCAGAA. Amino acids: CAWSRDRGSSAE. The whole CDR3 protein is CAWSRDRGSSAETLYF.

This clone was counted only a few times. Gene names denote mouse genes. Sequencing ends 4 residues short of the CDR3 end; the germline J gene provides the rest. This chain connects TRBV31 to TRBJ2-1; tentatively, D is TRBD1 (5 bases). Trimming took off 0 bases at V and 5 bases at J, with 11 bases between the two ends. The CDR3 extends over 14 amino acids. Germline V gene lookup returns CDR1 GKSSPN and CDR2 SITVG. The CDR3 DNA, read in part, is TGTGCCTGGAGTCTTCCAGGGCTGGATGCT. Amino acids: CAWSLPGLDA. The complete CDR3 protein is CAWSLPGLDAEQFF.

On this clone: Mouse gene names and germline throughout. Coverage ceases 4 residues before the CDR3 finishes, and the germline J gene fills in the end. V gene TRBV14 combines with J gene TRBJ2-5, with D possibly being TRBD1 (5 bases). The CDR3 runs 15 residues. The germline V gene encodes CDR1 SGHDT and CDR2 FRDEAV. Trimming took 5 bases from V and 0 from J, leaving 13 bases between them. CDR3 bases read: TGTGCCAGCAGCCCAATCAGGGTTAACCAAGAC. Translating it yields CASSPIRVNQD. The whole CDR3 region reads CASSPIRVNQDTQYF.

This clone was detected a few times. Gene names follow the mouse nomenclature. The read falls 4 residues short of the CDR3 end, and the missing part is taken from the germline J gene. V and J are TRBV31 and TRBJ2-7; TRBD2 might be the D (7 bases). The length of the CDR3 is 14 residues. Germline CDR1 GKSSPN, CDR2 SITVG. The covered CDR3 bases are TGTGCCTGGAGTCTAGGTGGGGGGCCCCAT. This encodes CAWSLGGGPH. The full CDR3 protein reads CAWSLGGGPHEQYF.

This clone was seen a few times. The listed genes are named as in mouse. The CDR3 is cut off 4 residues early in the read; its end comes from the germline J gene. The same CDR3 can be traced to other DNA sequences in this sample. The J gene is TRBJ2-3, the V gene TRBV19; 11 bases fit TRBD1. The CDR3 sequence is 15 residues long. Germline CDR1 reads FNHDT; CDR2 reads SITEND (reference sequence). V was pared by 2 bases and J by 3 bases, with 2 bases of the junction left unmatched. The CDR3 protein is CASSIGTGGAETLYF. The covered CDR3 bases are TGTGCCAGCAGTATTGGGACAGGGGGGGCAGAA.

The table lists this clone with a few counts. The genes and germline here are from mouse. Read sequence stops 4 residues before the CDR3 end, and the germline J gene provides the missing end. The gene calls are TRBV1 and TRBJ2-1, with 8 nucleotides matching TRBD2. With 0 bases clipped from V and 4 bases from J, the junction kept 5 bases outside the gene matches. The CDR3 length is 16 residues. The germline gives CDR1 NSQYPW, CDR2 LRSPGD (reference sequence). The CDR3 DNA, read in part, is TGCACCTGCAGTGCAGAAAGGTGGGGGGGGTATGCT. This codes for CTCSAERWGGYA. The CDR3 in full is CTCSAERWGGYAEQFF.

This clone was seen a few times. Gene names follow the mouse nomenclature. The missing CDR3 end, 4 residues past where the read stops, is filled in from the germline J gene. V usage is TRBV13-2 and J usage is TRBJ2-7; 10 bases map to TRBD1. CDR3 length: 14 amino acids. CDR1 and CDR2 (germline): NNHNN, SYGAGS (reference sequence). The sequenced CDR3 bases are TGTGCCAGCGGTGAAGGGGACAGGGGAGAT. This codes for CASGEGDRGD. The CDR3 in full is CASGEGDRGDEQYF.

This clone was recorded a few times. Each gene name is a mouse one. The CDR3 goes on 4 residues after the read ends, and that part is filled in from the germline J gene. The same CDR3 also results from other DNA sequences found in this sample. The J gene is TRBJ2-5, the V gene TRBV1; 10 bases are a match to TRBD2. Germline CDR1 is NSQYPW and CDR2 is LRSPGD (reference sequence). CDR3 length: 15 residues. The CDR3 sequence is CTCSADNWGGDTQYF. The part of the CDR3 DNA that was read is TGCACCTGCAGTGCAGATAACTGGGGGGGGGAC.

A few counts support this clone. The gene symbols are mouse symbols. The read finishes 4 residues shy of the CDR3 end, and the germline J gene is used to complete it. The rearrangement joins TRBV19 to TRBJ2-4; D is possibly TRBD1 (5 bases). Trimming stripped 9 bases from V and 0 bases from J, with 11 bases between. CDR3 size: 13 residues. Germline V CDR1 and CDR2: FNHDT, SITEND (reference sequence). The CDR3 loop is CAIKDRSQNTLYF. Partial CDR3 DNA: TGTGCCATCAAAGACAGAAGTCAAAAC.

In its sample, this clone was seen a few times. The genes and germline here are from mouse. The missing CDR3 end, 4 residues past where the read stops, is filled in from the germline J gene. The rearrangement uses TRBV13-2 and TRBJ2-1; D not resolved. The CDR3 is 13 amino acids. Trimming stripped 1 base from V and 2 bases from J, with 4 bases between. Germline V gene sequence: CDR1 NNHNN, CDR2 SYGAGS (reference sequence). The CDR3 reads CASGDWDYAEQFF. The part of the CDR3 DNA that was read is TGTGCCAGCGGTGATTGGGACTATGCT.

This clone was recorded a few times. Gene names follow the mouse nomenclature. The read falls 4 residues short of the CDR3 end, and the missing part is taken from the germline J gene. This chain connects TRBV29 to TRBJ2-7; D possibly corresponds to TRBD1 (6 bases). Germline V gives CDR1 MSHET, CDR2 SYDVDS. The CDR3 runs to 12 residues. The CDR3 reads CASSFPGDEQYF. The CDR3 DNA, read in part, is TGTGCTAGCAGTTTCCCAGGGGAT.

In its sample, this clone was seen many times. The germline and genes are mouse ones. Coverage ceases 4 residues before the CDR3 finishes, and the germline J gene fills in the end. Within the sample, other DNA sequences also encode this same CDR3. The J gene is TRBJ2-3, the V gene TRBV1; 9 bases are shared with TRBD1. With V trimmed by 3 bases and J by 1 base, 2 bases remained unmatched. The CDR3 contains 15 residues. CDR1 NSQYPW and CDR2 LRSPGD come from the germline V gene (reference sequence). CDR3 sequence: CTCSADRGGAETLYF. Partial CDR3 DNA: TGCACCTGCAGTGCGGACAGGGGAGGTGCAGAA.

Concerning this clone: Genes here carry mouse names. Read sequence stops 4 residues before the CDR3 end, and the germline J gene provides the missing end. The V gene is TRBV19, the J gene TRBJ2-4; 7 nucleotides align to TRBD1. Trimming removed 1 base from V and 3 bases from J; junction bases left unmatched: 2. CDR1 and CDR2 (germline): FNHDT, SITEND (reference sequence). CDR3 length: 14 residues. The sequenced part of the CDR3 DNA is TGTGCCAGCAGTATAAGGGACAGCCAAAAC. It is translated as CASSIRDSQN. The entire CDR3 protein reads CASSIRDSQNTLYF.

This clone was counted only a few times. These gene names are mouse names. The missing CDR3 end, 4 residues past where the read stops, is filled in from the germline J gene. The genes are TRBV19 and TRBJ2-2; 8 bases are shared with TRBD1. The CDR3 length is 14 residues. V shed 4 bases, J shed 3 bases, and the junction held 2 bases outside the gene matches. In germline, CDR1 is FNHDT, CDR2 SITEND (reference sequence). The sequenced part of the CDR3 DNA is TGTGCCAGCAGTCGACAGGGGTACACCGGG. Encoded protein: CASSRQGYTG. The CDR3, in full, reads CASSRQGYTGQLYF.

On this clone itself: Gene labels here are mouse ones. The read is 4 residues too short to cover the CDR3 end, so that end is filled in from the germline J gene. The chain carries TRBV13-3 and TRBJ1-2; the match to TRBD1 covers 10 bases. Germline CDR1 and CDR2: NNHDY and SYVADS. This CDR3 is 14 amino acids long. The CDR3 loop reads CASRLDRGLSDYTF. Partial CDR3 DNA: TGTGCCAGCAGACTTGACAGGGGGCTGTCC.

In the case of this clone: Any gene name here is a mouse gene name. Other DNA variants within this sample encode the same CDR3. The sequenced part of the CDR3 DNA is TGTGCCAGCAGTGACCGAACAGGGGACTCC. Translated, it gives CASSDRTGDS. From start to end, the CDR3 is CASSDRTGDSDYTF. The V gene is TRBV13-1, the J gene TRBJ1-2, with 7 bases lining up with TRBD1. The sequence runs out 4 residues before the end of the CDR3; the remainder is reconstructed from the germline J gene. CDR1 and CDR2 (germline): NSHNY, SYGAGN. Losses at the gene ends were 2 bases for V and 3 bases for J; bases not matched to a gene: 4. This CDR3 has 14 amino acids.

This clone was observed a handful of times. The genes and germline here are from mouse. The read stops 4 residues short of the end of the CDR3; the missing end is completed from the germline J gene. The chain is built from TRBV31 and TRBJ1-2, with D possibly matching TRBD1 (5 bases). This CDR3 is 14 amino acids long. In germline, CDR1 is GKSSPN, CDR2 SITVG. V gave up 0 bases and J gave up 0 bases, with 8 bases separating them. The CDR3 DNA, read in part, is TGTGCCTGGAGTCTAGTCAGGGCAAACTCC. Translating gives CAWSLVRANS. The whole CDR3 is CAWSLVRANSDYTF.

With regard to this clone: Germline and genes: mouse. The read ends 4 residues shy of where the CDR3 ends; the end is completed using the germline J gene. The V and J genes are TRBV12-2 and TRBJ2-5; possibly TRBD1 for D (6 bases). The CDR3 totals 15 residues. The V end lost 4 bases, the J end lost 0 bases, and 13 bases lay between the germline ends. The germline gives CDR1 SGHLS, CDR2 HYDKME. The CDR3 sequence: CASSHGTNNQDTQYF. The covered CDR3 bases are TGTGCCAGCTCCCATGGGACAAATAACCAAGAC.

Remarks on this clone: Here the gene names and germline are mouse. Read sequence stops 4 residues before the CDR3 end, and the germline J gene provides the missing end. The chain couples TRBV1 to TRBJ2-3; D not certain. V was clipped by 0 bases and J by 0 bases, with 7 bases between them. This CDR3 has 15 amino acids. The germline gives CDR1 NSQYPW, CDR2 LRSPGD (reference sequence). CDR3 residues: CTCSAETPSAETLYF. CDR3 DNA, as far as it was read: TGCACCTGCAGTGCAGAGACACCTAGTGCAGAA.

This clone was counted a few times. Here the gene names and germline are mouse. With the read ending 4 residues before the CDR3 end, the germline J gene is used to fill in that end. This chain connects TRBV1 to TRBJ2-2; 9 bases line up with TRBD2. The trim removed 1 base at V and 1 base at J, leaving 1 base unmatched. This CDR3 contains 16 residues. Germline V lookup: CDR1 NSQYPW, CDR2 LRSPGD (reference sequence). Here the CDR3 reads CTCSAAGGGNTGQLYF. Partial CDR3 DNA: TGCACCTGCAGTGCAGCTGGGGGGGGAAACACCGGG.

This clone was recorded a few times. Gene names are the mouse ones. The sequenced fragment ends 4 residues before the CDR3 boundary, so the rest is inferred from the germline J gene. This specimen includes other DNA sequences encoding the same CDR3. The chain uses TRBV5 and TRBJ2-5, with 10 bases fitting TRBD1. The V gene's germline CDR1 is LGHNA and CDR2 YNLKQL (reference sequence). The length of the CDR3 is 14 residues. The CDR3 sequence: CASSQGTGEDTQYF. The CDR3 bases that were read are TGTGCCAGCAGCCAGGGGACAGGGGAAGAC.

On this clone: Genes and germline are mouse. From the germline J gene comes the end of the CDR3, since the read stops 4 residues before it. The genes are TRBV19 and TRBJ1-1; 8 bases fit TRBD1. The CDR3 has 15 residues. V was clipped by 1 base and J by 0 bases; unmatched bases: 2. The germline V gene has CDR1 FNHDT and CDR2 SITEND (reference sequence). The sequenced CDR3 bases are TGTGCCAGCAGTATAAAGGGACAGGCAAACACA. Protein: CASSIKGQANT. The full CDR3 protein reads CASSIKGQANTEVFF.

In this sample, this clone turned up many times. Gene names denote mouse genes. The CDR3 goes on 4 residues after the read ends, and that part is filled in from the germline J gene. V gene TRBV17 combines with J gene TRBJ2-2, with a tentative D call TRBD2 (5 bases). Germline lookup yields CDR1 MNHDT and CDR2 YYDKIL. This CDR3 contains 17 residues. V was clipped by 0 bases and J by 0 bases, with 11 bases between them. The CDR3 DNA, read in part, is TGTGCTAGCAGTAGAGATGGGCTGGGTTCAAACACCGGG. Protein product: CASSRDGLGSNTG. From start to end, the CDR3 is CASSRDGLGSNTGQLYF.

Concerning this clone: Gene names refer to mouse genes. The missing CDR3 end, 4 residues past where the read stops, is filled in from the germline J gene. This chain connects TRBV1 to TRBJ2-5; a weak D match, TRBD1 (5 bases). CDR1 is NSQYPW, CDR2 LRSPGD, per germline (reference sequence). The CDR3 has 14 residues. CDR3 region: CTCSAEEGRDTQYF. CDR3 DNA, as far as it was read: TGCACCTGCAGTGCAGAGGAGGGGAGGGAC.

This clone was seen a few times. The listed genes are named as in mouse. The read finishes 4 residues shy of the CDR3 end, and the germline J gene is used to complete it. The rearrangement links TRBV13-1 to TRBJ2-1, with TRBD1 matching 7 bases. The CDR3 has 13 residues. CDR1 NSHNY and CDR2 SYGAGN come from the germline V gene. The J segment lost 4 bases and the V segment lost 7 bases, leaving 5 bases of the junction unmatched. Here the CDR3 reads CASHRDRYAEQFF. The sequenced part of the CDR3 DNA is TGTGCCAGCCACAGGGACAGATATGCT.

A remark on this clone: Gene names are mouse gene names. The CDR3 end falls 4 residues outside the read, so it is completed with the germline J gene. The chain employs TRBV1 and TRBJ1-1, with D perhaps matching TRBD1 (6 bases). The germline V gene encodes CDR1 NSQYPW and CDR2 LRSPGD (reference sequence). CDR3 length equals 15 residues. Trimming stripped 0 bases from V and 4 bases from J, with 12 bases between. The sequenced part of the CDR3 DNA is TGCACCTGCAGTGCAGAGGGCCAGGGGAGCACA. Its protein product is CTCSAEGQGST. The CDR3 in full is CTCSAEGQGSTEVFF.

This clone showed up just a few times. All gene names here are mouse names. The CDR3: CASSRAGGNQDTQYF. Partial CDR3 DNA: TGTGCTAGCAGTAGAGCGGGGGGTAACCAAGAC. The chain recombines TRBV17 with TRBJ2-5; a possible D gene is TRBD2 (6 bases). Coverage ceases 4 residues before the CDR3 finishes, and the germline J gene fills in the end. This CDR3 has 15 amino acids. The V end lost 1 base, the J end lost 0 bases, and 8 bases lay between the germline ends. Germline V lookup: CDR1 MNHDT, CDR2 YYDKIL. Combining the CDR3 with reference TRBV17 and TRBJ2-5 gives the whole variable domain DTTVKQNPRYKLARVGKPVNLICSQTMNHDTMYWYQKKPNQAPKLLLFYYDKILNREADTFEKFQSSRPNNSFCSLYIGSAGLEYSAMYLCASSRAGGNQDTQYFGPGTRLLVL.

Details on this clone: The genes and germline here are from mouse. Sequencing ends 3 residues short of the CDR3 end; the germline J gene provides the rest. The rearrangement joins TRBV5 to TRBJ1-6, with 7 bases fitting TRBD1. TRBJ1-6 is labeled an ORF, and its function is uncertain. With 0 bases clipped from V and 8 bases from J, the junction kept 4 bases outside the gene matches. This CDR3 has 15 residues. Germline CDR1 LGHNA, CDR2 YNLKQL (reference sequence). CDR3 bases read: TGTGCCAGCAGCCAAGATCGGCAGGGGGATTCGCCC. Protein: CASSQDRQGDSP. From start to end, the CDR3 is CASSQDRQGDSPLYF.

Points on this clone: Gene names refer to mouse genes. The sequence runs out 3 residues before the end of the CDR3; the remainder is reconstructed from the germline J gene. This rearrangement joins TRBV13-1 to TRBJ1-6; D is uncertain. TRBJ1-6 is flagged as an ORF with uncertain function. Germline V lookup: CDR1 NSHNY, CDR2 SYGAGN. Trimming took off 2 bases at V and 7 bases at J, with 4 bases between the two ends. CDR3 size: 12 residues. The CDR3 DNA, read in part, is TGTGCCAGCAGTGAGACAAATTCGCCC. The encoded protein is CASSETNSP. The full CDR3 reads CASSETNSPLYF.

About this clone: Germline and genes here are mouse. The read ends 3 residues early relative to the CDR3; the germline J gene fills the gap. The chain employs TRBV29 and TRBJ1-6, with a tentative D call TRBD1 (5 bases). TRBJ1-6 is marked as an open reading frame, function uncertain. This CDR3 has 15 amino acids. Germline lookup yields CDR1 MSHET and CDR2 SYDVDS. Trimming stripped 5 bases from V and 0 bases from J, with 8 bases between. The CDR3 loop reads CASSQQGSYNSPLYF. Incomplete CDR3 DNA: TGTGCTAGCAGTCAGCAGGGTTCCTATAATTCGCCC.